Presented here are 30 T cell receptor beta chains from one specimen sequenced in a study of T cells in Graves' hyperthyroidism and ophthalmopathy. Amplified TCR beta CDR3 regions derived from RNA transcripts. First-round RT-PCR targeting the TCR CDR3 was performed with the HTBI primer set. One entry per CDR3 protein results from TCRdb running MiXCR on the multiplex PCR reads. The profile shows about 59,000 distinct CDR3 sequences, about 50% of them singletons. Sequencing was done on a sample of blood. The receptors were gathered from a woman aged 55 to 70 with Graves' ophthalmopathy.

This chain links TRBV12-3 or TRBV12-4 with TRBJ1-3; D is possibly TRBD1 (5 bases). This CDR3 is 16 amino acids long. Deletions cut 6 bases from V and 4 bases from J, with 19 bases between. In DNA, the CDR3 is TGTGCCAGCAGCATGATTGGGAGTCCAGGGGGAAACACCATATATTTT. Translating gives CASSMIGSPGGNTIYF.

This clonotype was recorded only once. One end of the junction varies from germline; a read error may be responsible. This chain links TRBV2 with TRBJ2-7, with D perhaps TRBD1 or TRBD2 (5 bases each). The CDR3 contains 14 residues. Germline V gives CDR1 SNHLY, CDR2 FYNNEI. The CDR3 protein is CANSLAPGTYEQYF. The CDR3 bases are TGTGCCAACAGTTTAGCGCCAGGGACCTACGAGCAGTACTTC. Complete variable domain (other parts from reference TRBV2 and TRBJ2-7): EPEVTQTPSHQVTQMGQEVILRCVPISNHLYFYWYRQILGQKVEFLVSFYNNEISEKSEIFDDQFSVERPDGSNFTLKIRSTKLEDSAMYFCANSLAPGTYEQYFGPGTRLTVT.

The count of this clonotype is one. V and J are TRBV20-1 and TRBJ1-3; D unresolved. The ends were cut back, 3 bases at V and 2 bases at J, with 14 bases in the middle. This CDR3 region has 15 residues. Germline assignment: CDR1 DFQATT and CDR2 SNEGSKA (reference sequence). For the CDR3, the DNA is TGCAGTGCTAGTCTCGCGTCAGTGACTGGAAACACCATATATTTT. Translating gives CSASLASVTGNTIYF.

This clonotype was recorded at least ten times. This chain links TRBV12-3 or TRBV12-4 with TRBJ2-1; D possibly corresponds to TRBD2 (6 bases). V gave up 10 bases and J gave up 0 bases, with 7 bases separating them. There are 12 residues in the CDR3. The CDR3 sequence is CATGGSYNEQFF. The DNA for the CDR3 is TGTGCCACCGGGGGCTCCTACAATGAGCAGTTCTTC.

This clonotype was seen repeatedly, ten times or more. The chain carries TRBV10-2 and TRBJ1-2, with TRBD1 as a possible D gene (5 bases). V was trimmed by 1 base and J by 6 bases, leaving 12 bases between them. This CDR3 has 14 amino acids. CDR1 WSHSY and CDR2 SAAADI come from the germline V gene. The CDR3 nucleotides read TGCGCCAGCAGTGAGTTCAGGGTTGGGGATGGCTACACCTTC. This encodes CASSEFRVGDGYTF.

There are many counts of this clonotype. The chain joins TRBV2 to TRBJ2-5; D could derive from TRBD1 or TRBD2 (5 bases each). The CDR3 is 13 residues long. CDR1 is SNHLY and CDR2 is FYNNEI in the germline V gene. Trimming removed 3 bases at V and 4 bases at J, with 9 bases between. The chain's CDR3 is CASSERGRETQYF. The DNA for the CDR3 is TGTGCCAGCAGTGAGAGGGGTAGAGAGACCCAGTACTTC.

This clonotype appeared a few times. The V and J genes are TRBV28 and TRBJ2-5; 13 bases fit TRBD2. The CDR3 sequence is 18 residues long. Per the germline V gene, CDR1 is MDHEN and CDR2 is SYDVKM. Germline trimming cut 4 bases from V and 3 bases from J; bases unmatched to any gene: 11. CDR3 DNA: TGTGCCAGCAGTTCCCCGTTACTGACTAGCGGGAGGAAAGAGACCCAGTACTTC. This codes for CASSSPLLTSGRKETQYF.

This clonotype was recorded at least ten times. The V and J genes are TRBV4-1 and TRBJ2-5; no clear D gene. CDR1 is MGHRA, CDR2 YSYEKL, per germline. The CDR3 is 15 amino acids. Between the trimmed V and J ends, which lost 0 bases and 1 base, there was a span of 9 bases. The DNA of the CDR3 is TGCGCCAGCAGCCAAGATGTAGACTTCCAAGAGACCCAGTACTTC. Translated, it gives CASSQDVDFQETQYF.

This clonotype has at least ten counts. This likely comes from a read error, as the CDR3 has no conserved phenylalanine or tryptophan at its end. V and J are TRBV6-6 and TRBJ2-3; possible D gene TRBD1, 6 bases. The V gene's germline CDR1 is MNHNY and CDR2 SVGAGI (reference sequence). V shed 7 bases and J shed 2 bases, with 13 bases lying between them. This CDR3 comprises 14 residues. Written as DNA, the CDR3 is TGTGCCAGCACCCACAGGGACGTCACAGATACGCAGTATTCT. It specifies CASTHRDVTDTQYS.

V usage is TRBV10-3 and J usage is TRBJ2-1; 9 nucleotides match TRBD2. V shed 2 bases and J 8 bases; nucleotides not matched to a gene: 4. Looked up from germline, CDR1 is ENHRY and CDR2 is SYGVKD. CDR3 length: 14 amino acids. This CDR3 is CAISEGLALDEQFF. The CDR3 region has the DNA TGTGCCATCAGTGAGGGACTAGCGCTGGATGAGCAGTTCTTC.

This clonotype occurred many times. The DNA of the CDR3 is TGTGCCAGCGGATCCTCTGGGGCCAACGTCCTGACTTTC. Its protein is CASGSSGANVLTF. This sequence joins TRBV27 and TRBJ2-6, with D unresolved. The CDR3 has 13 amino acids. Looked up from germline, CDR1 is MNHEY and CDR2 is SMNVEV (reference sequence). Trimming removed 8 bases from V and 0 bases from J, with 5 bases in between.

This clonotype has only a few counts. The gene calls are TRBV18 and TRBJ2-7, with 8 bases identical to TRBD1. This CDR3 is built from 17 residues. The germline V gene has CDR1 KGHSH and CDR2 LQKENI. Unmatched junction bases numbered 12, after V lost 2 bases and J lost 3 bases. CDR3 loop: CASSPVGQGVLVYEQYF. The CDR3 DNA reads as TGTGCCAGCTCACCAGTCGGACAGGGCGTACTAGTCTACGAGCAGTACTTC.

This clonotype was seen ten or more times. The J gene is TRBJ1-1, the V gene TRBV9; TRBD1 agrees at 7 bases. Trimming removed 2 bases from V and 1 base from J; junction bases left unmatched: 8. CDR1 and CDR2 (germline): SGDLS, YYNGEE. The CDR3 runs 16 residues. CDR3 amino acids: CASSVGDSIPNTEAFF. The CDR3 DNA sequence: TGTGCCAGCAGCGTGGGGGACAGCATACCGAACACTGAAGCTTTCTTT.

This clonotype has a count of ten or more. This chain uses TRBV7-2 with TRBJ1-2, with D tentatively TRBD1 (5 bases). Per the germline V gene, CDR1 is SGHTA and CDR2 is FQGNSA. Between the trimmed V and J ends, which lost 5 bases and 4 bases, there was a span of 17 bases. The CDR3 extends over 15 amino acids. CDR3 DNA: TGTGCCAGCAGCCGTAGTAATGGGGCAGGCTATGGCTACACCTTC. Amino acid sequence: CASSRSNGAGYGYTF. Full variable domain (missing parts from reference TRBV7-2 and TRBJ1-2): GAGVSQSPSNKVTEKGKDVELRCDPISGHTALYWYRQSLGQGLEFLIYFQGNSAPDKSGLPSDRFSAERTGGSVSTLTIQRTQQEDSAVYLCASSRSNGAGYGYTFGSGTRLTVV.

In its sample, this clonotype was seen many times. This chain uses TRBV4-3 with TRBJ1-5; D uncertain. The CDR3 sequence is 13 residues long. Trimming pared 2 bases from V and 9 bases from J, leaving 11 bases between. Germline V gene sequence: CDR1 LGHNA, CDR2 YSLEER. This chain's CDR3 is CASSQKAGGPQHF. As DNA, the CDR3 is TGCGCCAGCAGCCAAAAGGCTGGAGGGCCCCAGCATTTT.

This clonotype was found many times. V is TRBV7-9 and J is TRBJ2-1; 9 bases fit TRBD2. Germline trimming cut 1 base from V and 6 bases from J; bases unmatched to any gene: 4. CDR3 size: 15 residues. Looked up from germline, CDR1 is SEHNR and CDR2 is FQNEAQ (reference sequence). Here the CDR3 reads CASSLGGGGGNEQFF. CDR3 coding DNA: TGTGCCAGCAGCTTAGGGGGCGGGGGGGGCAATGAGCAGTTCTTC. Drawing the rest from reference TRBV7-9 and TRBJ2-1, the complete variable domain is DTGVSQNPRHKITKRGQNVTFRCDPISEHNRLYWYRQTLGQGPEFLTYFQNEAQLEKSRLLSDRFSAERPKGSFSTLEIQRTEQGDSAMYLCASSLGGGGGNEQFFGPGTRLTVL.

The J gene is TRBJ1-3, the V gene TRBV13; D is unresolved. CDR3 length equals 16 residues. Germline V gene lookup returns CDR1 PRHDT and CDR2 FYEKMQ (reference sequence). The V end was cut by 1 base, the J end by 0 bases, with 10 bases between. The chain's CDR3 is CASSLEGIRSGNTIYF. In nucleotides, the CDR3 is TGTGCCAGCAGCTTAGAGGGCATTCGCTCTGGAAACACCATATATTTT. Looking up the rest from reference TRBV13 and TRBJ1-3 gives the full variable domain: AAGVIQSPRHLIKEKRETATLKCYPIPRHDTVYWYQQGPGQDPQFLISFYEKMQSDKGSIPDRFSAQQFSDYHSELNMSSLELGDSALYFCASSLEGIRSGNTIYFGEGSWLTVV.

By share, this clonotype ranks as medium-sized. The rearrangement links TRBV19 to TRBJ2-2; TRBD2 matches 7 bases. Germline V gene sequence: CDR1 LNHDA, CDR2 SQIVND (reference sequence). V shed 6 bases and J 0 bases; nucleotides not matched to a gene: 4. The CDR3 consists of 15 residues. CDR3 bases: TGTGCCAGTAGCCGAGGGACTACGAACACCGGGGAGCTGTTTTTT. Amino acid sequence: CASSRGTTNTGELFF.

This clonotype was counted ten times or more. The rearrangement joins TRBV19 to TRBJ2-2; D could derive from TRBD1 or TRBD2 (5 bases each). Germline V gives CDR1 LNHDA, CDR2 SQIVND (reference sequence). This CDR3 has 15 amino acids. Deletions cut 6 bases from V and 1 base from J, with 12 bases between. CDR3: CASRTGTKNTGELFF. The DNA for the CDR3 is TGTGCCAGTAGAACCGGGACCAAGAACACCGGGGAGCTGTTTTTT.

This clonotype appeared many times. This rearrangement joins TRBV7-2 to TRBJ2-7; D may correspond to TRBD1 or TRBD2 (5 bases each). Trimming pared 4 bases from V and 3 bases from J, leaving 13 bases between. Germline CDR1 is SGHTA and CDR2 is FQGNSA. CDR3 length: 14 residues. CDR3 residues: CASSYGTADYEQYF. The DNA for the CDR3 is TGTGCCAGCAGCTACGGGACGGCGGACTACGAGCAGTACTTC.

The chain has TRBV20-1 and TRBJ2-6; the match to TRBD1 covers 7 bases. The CDR3 sequence is 16 residues long. J gave up 4 bases and V 6 bases, and 12 bases lay outside the gene matches. CDR1 and CDR2 from the germline V gene are DFQATT and SNEGSKA (reference sequence). CDR3 loop: CSANRQGSAGANVLTF. DNA of the CDR3: TGCAGTGCCAACAGACAGGGTTCGGCAGGGGCCAACGTCCTGACTTTC.

The chain uses TRBV25-1 and TRBJ1-5; TRBD1 matches 9 bases. The CDR3 is 18 residues long. Per germline, CDR1 MGHDK and CDR2 SYGVNS. Trimming took 1 base from V and 6 from J; bases not matched to a gene: 13. In nucleotides, the CDR3 is TGTGCCAGCAGTGAATTCGGCGGGGACAGGGAAGGAGGTCAGCCCCAGCATTTT. It translates to CASSEFGGDREGGQPQHF.

This clonotype has ten or more counts. V gene TRBV20-1 combines with J gene TRBJ2-2, with D perhaps given as TRBD1 or TRBD2 (6 bases each). V was trimmed by 3 bases and J by 7 bases, leaving 21 bases between them. Germline-derived CDR1 and CDR2 are DFQATT and SNEGSKA (reference sequence). The CDR3 consists of 16 residues. The CDR3: CSARDGGQADIGELFF. DNA for the CDR3: TGCAGTGCTAGGGATGGGGGGCAAGCCGACATCGGGGAGCTGTTTTTT.

This clonotype has at least ten counts. V gene TRBV6-1 combines with J gene TRBJ1-2; D not certain. V lost 1 base to trimming and J lost 1 base, with 10 bases between them. The CDR3 consists of 15 residues. Germline V gene data show CDR1 as MNHNS and CDR2 as SASEGT. CDR3 region: CASSEVVGGNYGYTF. DNA for the CDR3: TGTGCCAGCAGTGAAGTGGTAGGAGGTAACTATGGCTACACCTTC.

The V gene is TRBV20-1, the J gene TRBJ2-7, with D perhaps TRBD1 or TRBD2 (5 bases each). The CDR3 covers 15 residues. Trimming stripped 0 bases from V and 2 bases from J, with 14 bases between. The germline CDR1 and CDR2 sequences are DFQATT and SNEGSKA (reference sequence). Here the CDR3 reads CSARDTAREPYEQYF. CDR3 in DNA: TGCAGTGCTAGAGATACCGCCAGGGAGCCCTACGAGCAGTACTTC.

The CDR3 is CASKAWTSGGWSTDTQYF. CDR3 nucleotides: TGTGCCAGCAAAGCCTGGACTAGCGGGGGGTGGAGCACAGATACGCAGTATTTT. The V gene is TRBV2, the J gene TRBJ2-3, with TRBD2 identical over 14 bases. The CDR3 is 18 amino acids. Per the germline V gene, CDR1 is SNHLY and CDR2 is FYNNEI. V was clipped by 7 bases and J by 0 bases; unmatched bases: 9.

This clonotype showed up many times. V usage is TRBV24-1 and J usage is TRBJ2-2, with TRBD1 identical over 8 bases. Per the germline V gene, CDR1 is KGHDR and CDR2 is SFDVKD. V lost 4 bases and J lost 1; bases outside the gene matches: 4. This CDR3 has 16 residues. Here the CDR3 reads CATSDSGTGNTGELFF. The DNA for the CDR3 is TGTGCCACCAGTGACTCCGGGACAGGGAACACCGGGGAGCTGTTTTTT.

The chain employs TRBV29-1 and TRBJ2-3; 10 nucleotides agree with TRBD2. There are 13 residues in the CDR3. The trim removed 4 bases at V and 6 bases at J, leaving 4 bases unmatched. CDR1 and CDR2 (germline): SQVTM, ANQGSEA. The CDR3 is CSVGTSGIDTQYF. Here the CDR3 DNA reads TGCAGCGTTGGGACTAGCGGCATCGATACGCAGTATTTT.

This clonotype showed up many times. The chain links TRBV4-2 to TRBJ2-7; a possible D gene is TRBD1 (6 bases). Germline-derived CDR1 and CDR2 are LGHNA and YNFKEQ. The CDR3 is 14 residues long. V gave up 1 base and J gave up 3 bases, with 10 bases separating them. CDR3 nucleotide sequence: TGTGCCAGCAGCCAAGTGACAGGTTTCTACGAGCAGTACTTC. This translates into CASSQVTGFYEQYF.

The V and J genes are TRBV20-1 and TRBJ1-1, with 9 bases aligning to TRBD1. This CDR3 contains 15 residues. V lost 6 bases to trimming and J lost 3 bases; unmatched junction nucleotides: 11. Per germline, CDR1 DFQATT and CDR2 SNEGSKA (reference sequence). This chain's CDR3 is CSAEERQGGDTEAFF. CDR3 in DNA: TGCAGTGCGGAGGAGAGACAGGGGGGAGACACTGAAGCTTTCTTT.